The 21 T cell receptor beta chains presented below share a single source sample, sequenced in a study of blood T cell repertoires in COVID-19. The table came from immunoSEQ multiplex PCR; TCRdb's copy has only in-frame clones and leaves some out. The sample lists about 45,000 clones, about 86% occurring once. The sample comprised peripheral blood. These TCRs come from a human donor in a cohort sampled during active COVID-19.

The chain recombines TRBV4-3 with TRBJ2-1; D remains ambiguous. Germline V CDR1 and CDR2: LGHNA, YSLEER. This CDR3 contains 15 residues. Trimming removed 0 bases at V and 4 bases at J, with 10 bases between. CDR3 sequence: CASSQDGSRYNEQFF. In nucleotides, the CDR3 is TGCGCCAGCAGCCAAGACGGCTCGAGGTACAATGAGCAGTTCTTC.

V gene TRBV15 combines with J gene TRBJ2-2, with a weak D call TRBD2 (5 bases). Germline V lookup: CDR1 LNHNV, CDR2 YYDKDF (reference sequence). CDR3 length equals 17 residues. V was trimmed by 0 bases and J by 5 bases, leaving 16 bases between them. The CDR3 nucleotides read TGTGCCACCAGCAGAGATCCGGCACGGGGTCGTACCGGGGAGCTGTTTTTT. As protein: CATSRDPARGRTGELFF.

This clone was seen a handful of times. The CDR3 here is CASSIFGQGYGDTQYF. Written as DNA, the CDR3 is TGTGCCAGTAGTATTTTCGGACAGGGGTATGGGGATACGCAGTATTTT. The gene calls are TRBV19 and TRBJ2-3, with 9 bases lining up with TRBD1. The junction had 10 bases not matched to a gene; V was cut back by 3 bases and J by 6 bases. Germline-derived CDR1 and CDR2 are LNHDA and SQIVND (reference sequence). The CDR3 contains 16 residues.

This chain uses TRBV24-1 with TRBJ1-2; 7 bases map to TRBD1. V lost 3 bases and J lost 4; bases outside the gene matches: 4. The CDR3 runs to 14 residues. Germline V gene sequence: CDR1 KGHDR, CDR2 SFDVKD. CDR3 nucleotide sequence: TGTGCCACCAGTGATGGGACAGTTTCCTATGGCTACACCTTC. This sequence encodes CATSDGTVSYGYTF.

The chain combines TRBV2 with TRBJ2-2; TRBD1 might be the D (5 bases). V gave up 2 bases and J gave up 7 bases, with 11 bases separating them. CDR1 is SNHLY and CDR2 is FYNNEI in the germline V gene. This CDR3 has 14 residues. The CDR3 region is CASSETGHYGELFF. CDR3 sequence (DNA): TGTGCCAGCAGTGAAACCGGACATTACGGGGAGCTGTTTTTT.

The rearrangement uses TRBV7-2 and TRBJ2-3; a possible D gene is TRBD2 (5 bases). Trimming left V 5 bases short and J 1 base short, with 13 bases between. Germline CDR1 reads SGHTA; CDR2 reads FQGNSA. This CDR3 is built from 15 residues. The CDR3 nucleotides read TGTGCCAGCAGCCCGGCTGTCGGGGGCACAGATACGCAGTATTTT. Translating gives CASSPAVGGTDTQYF.

The chain recombines TRBV6-2 or TRBV6-3 with TRBJ1-1, with a possible D match to TRBD1 (6 bases). The V end was cut by 2 bases, the J end by 4 bases, with 11 bases between. CDR3 size: 14 residues. Germline V gene lookup returns CDR1 MNHEY and CDR2 SVGEGT. The CDR3 region is CASSYTRGITEAFF. The CDR3 bases are TGTGCCAGCAGTTACACTAGGGGGATCACTGAAGCTTTCTTT.

V and J are TRBV5-1 and TRBJ1-6; 9 positions agree with TRBD1. CDR1 is SGHRS, CDR2 YFSETQ, per germline. Trimming cost V 7 bases and J 10 bases; bases outside gene matches: 9. The CDR3 covers 14 residues. CDR3 sequence reads: CASRQGQGDSPLHF. CDR3 nucleotides: TGCGCCAGCCGCCAGGGACAGGGAGACTCACCCCTCCACTTT.

The chain is built from TRBV7-3 and TRBJ2-5; D might be TRBD2 (6 bases). Germline V lookup: CDR1 SGHTA, CDR2 FQGTGA. The CDR3 has 15 amino acids. Trimming pared 5 bases from V and 5 bases from J, leaving 18 bases between. CDR3 DNA sequence: TGTGCCAGCAGCCCGCCCGGGACTCCCGTCGAGACCCAGTACTTC. Residues: CASSPPGTPVETQYF.

This clone was detected a few times. The identical CDR3 is also encoded by other nucleotide sequences in the sample. The rearrangement joins TRBV7-2 to TRBJ1-5, with 11 bases identical to TRBD1. J lost 1 base, V lost 4 bases, and 3 bases had no gene match. The CDR3 extends over 16 amino acids. Germline CDR1 reads SGHTA; CDR2 reads FQGNSA. The CDR3 here is CASSWTGGESNQPQHF. The CDR3 region has the DNA TGTGCCAGCAGCTGGACAGGGGGCGAGAGCAATCAGCCCCAGCATTTT.

The chain recombines TRBV29-1 with TRBJ2-3; 10 bases align to TRBD2. The CDR3 runs 18 residues. Germline values: CDR1 SQVTM, CDR2 ANQGSEA. After removal of 0 bases from V and 5 bases from J, the junction contained 14 bases not matched to a gene. CDR3 region: CSVEDLGGAGGRQDTQYF. CDR3 bases: TGCAGCGTTGAAGATCTTGGGGGAGCGGGGGGGCGGCAAGATACGCAGTATTTT.

This clone was observed a handful of times. This chain uses TRBV10-3 with TRBJ2-1; 14 nucleotides line up with TRBD2. V lost 6 bases and J lost 2; bases outside the gene matches: 3. This CDR3 is 16 amino acids long. Looked up from germline, CDR1 is ENHRY and CDR2 is SYGVKD. The CDR3, as DNA: TGTGCCATCAGCGGGGGACTAGCGGGAGCCTACAATGAGCAGTTCTTC. Amino acids: CAISGGLAGAYNEQFF.

This clone was counted between two and nine times. The chain joins TRBV29-1 to TRBJ1-5; TRBD1 aligns across 8 bases. CDR1 is SQVTM, CDR2 ANQGSEA, per germline. The CDR3 totals 13 residues. The V segment lost 4 bases and the J segment 6 bases; nucleotides outside the gene matches: 5. Here the CDR3 reads CSVGQGAGQPQHF. The CDR3, as DNA: TGCAGCGTTGGGCAGGGGGCGGGTCAGCCCCAGCATTTT.

The chain is built from TRBV2 and TRBJ2-1; 7 bases are a match to TRBD1. Germline CDR1 reads SNHLY; CDR2 reads FYNNEI. The CDR3 length is 13 residues. The V gene end was trimmed by 6 bases and the J gene end by 10 bases; junction bases not matched to a gene: 9. The CDR3 reads CASRMGQSREQFF. The CDR3 nucleotides read TGTGCCAGCAGGATGGGACAGTCCCGGGAGCAGTTCTTC. The full variable domain, in which reference TRBV2 and TRBJ2-1 provide the parts outside the CDR3, is EPEVTQTPSHQVTQMGQEVILRCVPISNHLYFYWYRQILGQKVEFLVSFYNNEISEKSEIFDDQFSVERPDGSNFTLKIRSTKLEDSAMYFCASRMGQSREQFFGPGTRLTVL.

The chain joins TRBV11-2 to TRBJ2-7, with D possibly TRBD1 on 6 matching bases. Between the trimmed V and J ends, which lost 10 bases and 4 bases, there was a span of 14 bases. This CDR3 has 12 amino acids. The germline V gene has CDR1 SGHAT and CDR2 FQNNGV. CDR3 sequence reads: CATSGTHYEQYF. CDR3 DNA: TGTGCCACTTCCGGGACACATTACGAGCAGTACTTC.

V and J are TRBV27 and TRBJ1-1; D perhaps matches TRBD1 (6 bases). Germline V gene lookup returns CDR1 MNHEY and CDR2 SMNVEV (reference sequence). The CDR3 extends over 15 amino acids. V lost 3 bases and J 0 bases, leaving 11 bases between the germline ends. The CDR3 loop reads CASSLGAGLNTEAFF. CDR3 nucleotides: TGTGCCAGCAGTTTGGGGGCAGGGCTGAACACTGAAGCTTTCTTT.

This rearrangement joins TRBV6-5 to TRBJ2-3; possible D gene TRBD1, 6 bases. The CDR3 covers 12 residues. The V gene's germline CDR1 is MNHEY and CDR2 SVGAGI. The V and J ends lost 6 bases and 4 bases respectively, with 8 bases between them. In nucleotides, the CDR3 is TGTGCCAGCAGAACAGGGCCAGATACGCAGTATTTT. This translates into CASRTGPDTQYF.

The CDR3 protein is CASSLGVANTGELFF. As DNA, the CDR3 is TGTGCCAGTAGTCTCGGAGTAGCTAACACCGGGGAGCTGTTTTTT. The rearrangement links TRBV19 to TRBJ2-2; D is undetermined. Germline CDR1 reads LNHDA; CDR2 reads SQIVND (reference sequence). The CDR3 consists of 15 residues. Trimming took off 5 bases at V and 2 bases at J, with 12 bases between the two ends. The full variable domain, in which reference TRBV19 and TRBJ2-2 provide the parts outside the CDR3, is DGGITQSPKYLFRKEGQNVTLSCEQNLNHDAMYWYRQDPGQGLRLIYYSQIVNDFQKGDIAEGYSVSREKKESFPLTVTSAQKNPTAFYLCASSLGVANTGELFFGEGSRLTVL.

This clone was detected only a few times. The DNA of the CDR3 is TGTGCCAGCTCCTCAGGGGCTTTAGGCTACACCTTC. It specifies CASSSGALGYTF. The chain combines TRBV18 with TRBJ1-2, with D possibly TRBD1 on 6 matching bases. The CDR3 runs to 12 residues. V was cut by 6 bases and J by 8 bases, with 13 bases left in between. Germline V CDR1 and CDR2: KGHSH, LQKENI.

The chain couples TRBV10-2 to TRBJ1-5; 10 bases line up with TRBD1. The CDR3 contains 15 residues. V was pared by 0 bases and J by 5 bases, with 1 base of the junction left unmatched. CDR1 is WSHSY and CDR2 is SAAADI in the germline V gene. CDR3 in DNA: TGCGCCAGCAGTGAGTCAGGGACAGGGGATCAGCCCCAGCATTTT. Residues: CASSESGTGDQPQHF.

The chain uses TRBV27 and TRBJ2-1; 12 bases are shared with TRBD2. Per germline, CDR1 MNHEY and CDR2 SMNVEV (reference sequence). Trimming removed 6 bases from V and 6 bases from J; junction bases left unmatched: 15. The CDR3 loop spans 18 amino acids. The CDR3 region is CASSAGLAGGPSCNEQFF. The CDR3, as DNA: TGTGCCAGCAGCGCCGGGCTAGCGGGGGGGCCTAGTTGCAATGAGCAGTTCTTC.